The 31 T cell receptor beta chains listed next were all sequenced from one sample in a study of cytomegalovirus exposure and HLA in healthy donors. The PCR employed 60 Vbeta primers together with 13 Jbeta primers. Produced via immunoSEQ multiplex PCR; TCRdb's table is partial and in-frame only. The sample includes roughly 120,000 clones, about 79% seen only once; the top ten take 2.5% to 3.5%. The sequenced sample was PBMCs. The receptor set was obtained from a woman aged 18-29 years in good health and CMV-seropositive.

This chain connects TRBV19 to TRBJ2-7, with TRBD2 matching 12 bases. Trimming at V came to 4 bases and at J to 3 bases, leaving 4 bases not matched to a gene. The CDR3 length is 15 residues. The V gene's germline CDR1 is LNHDA and CDR2 SQIVND (reference sequence). CDR3: CASSKILAGGYEQYF. In nucleotides, the CDR3 is TGTGCCAGTAGTAAGATACTAGCGGGAGGCTACGAGCAGTACTTC.

This chain joins TRBV27 and TRBJ1-1; 9 positions match TRBD1. Germline CDR1 and CDR2: MNHEY and SMNVEV (reference sequence). The junction had 8 bases not matched to a gene; V was cut back by 5 bases and J by 1 base. The CDR3 contains 16 residues. The CDR3 here is CASSKRQGGANTEAFF. The CDR3 nucleotides are TGTGCCAGCAGTAAAAGACAGGGGGGCGCGAACACTGAAGCTTTCTTT.

The J gene is TRBJ1-1, the V gene TRBV18; D perhaps matches TRBD1 (6 bases). V lost 3 bases and J 4 bases, leaving 12 bases between the germline ends. Germline CDR1 is KGHSH and CDR2 is LQKENI. CDR3 length: 14 amino acids. Here the CDR3 reads CASSPYTGTTEAFF. The CDR3, as DNA: TGTGCCAGCTCACCTTATACAGGGACCACTGAAGCTTTCTTT.

This clone was found once. The chain carries TRBV7-2 and TRBJ2-2; 10 bases align to TRBD2. V lost 3 bases, J lost 4 bases, and 2 bases stayed unmatched. The CDR3 covers 15 residues. CDR1 SGHTA and CDR2 FQGNSA come from the germline V gene. The CDR3 region has the DNA TGTGCCAGCAGCTTGGTAGCGGGAGGCACCGGGGAGCTGTTTTTT. Amino acids: CASSLVAGGTGELFF.

V and J are TRBV5-1 and TRBJ2-1, with no clear D. Germline CDR1 is SGHRS and CDR2 is YFSETQ. This CDR3 spans 15 amino acids. V shed 5 bases and J shed 4 bases, with 16 bases lying between them. The CDR3 DNA is TGCGCCAGCAGTTCGGCCGAGCGAACATACAATGAGCAGTTCTTC. This sequence encodes CASSSAERTYNEQFF. Supplemented by reference TRBV5-1 and TRBJ2-1, the full variable domain reads KAGVTQTPRYLIKTRGQQVTLSCSPISGHRSVSWYQQTPGQGLQFLFEYFSETQRNKGNFPGRFSGRQFSNSRSEMNVSTLELGDSALYLCASSSAERTYNEQFFGPGTRLTVL.

This chain connects TRBV18 to TRBJ2-3, with D unclear. Germline V CDR1 and CDR2: KGHSH, LQKENI. CDR3 length equals 12 residues. V was pared by 6 bases and J by 5 bases, with 9 bases between. Written as DNA, the CDR3 is TGTGCCAGCTCCCCCCTAGGAGATACGCAGTATTTT. Its translation: CASSPLGDTQYF.

V and J are TRBV10-1 and TRBJ1-5; D might be TRBD1 (5 bases). From germline, CDR1 is WNHNN and CDR2 SYGVQD (reference sequence). The CDR3 is 15 amino acids. The V end was cut by 11 bases, the J end by 5 bases, with 22 bases between. The CDR3 DNA follows: TGCGCCCGTACGGAAGAGACAGCCGAGGATCAGCCCCAGCATTTT. It translates to CARTEETAEDQPQHF.

The CDR3 DNA follows: TGTGCCAGCAGCTTAGATAGTCGGAACATTCAGTACTTC. It translates to CASSLDSRNIQYF. The chain has TRBV11-3 and TRBJ2-4; D is unclear. Germline CDR1 is SGHNT and CDR2 is YENEEA. Between the trimmed V and J ends, which lost 0 bases and 7 bases, there was a span of 7 bases. The CDR3 spans 13 residues.

The genes are TRBV5-6 and TRBJ1-3; D unresolved. The V end lost 5 bases, the J end lost 0 bases, and 12 bases lay between the germline ends. Looked up from germline, CDR1 is SGHDT and CDR2 is YYEEEE. The CDR3 contains 15 residues. In DNA form, the CDR3 reads TGTGCCAGCAGTTTGCCGGAGAGCTCTGGAAACACCATATATTTT. It translates to CASSLPESSGNTIYF.

For this clone: The sample has other DNA sequences that encode this CDR3 too. The CDR3 nucleotides read TGTGCCAGTAGTGACAGGGATAGCAATCAGCCCCAGCATTTT. Its protein product is CASSDRDSNQPQHF. The rearrangement uses TRBV19 and TRBJ1-5; 7 bases are a match to TRBD1. CDR1 LNHDA and CDR2 SQIVND come from the germline V gene (reference sequence). After removal of 5 bases from V and 0 bases from J, the junction contained 1 base not matched to a gene. The CDR3 covers 14 residues.

This clone was detected once. The chain has TRBV12-2 and TRBJ2-6; the listed D gene, TRBD1, was not tested against the DNA. TRBV12-2 is a listed pseudogene. CDR3 size: 15 residues. CDR3 amino acids: CASRPRGSGANVLTF. CDR3 coding DNA: TGTGCAAGTCGGCCAAGGGGCTCTGGGGCCAACGTCCTGACTTTC.

This sequence joins TRBV6-5 and TRBJ2-7; a weak D match, TRBD2 (6 bases). This CDR3 comprises 15 residues. Trimming took 5 bases from V and 6 from J, leaving 20 bases between them. CDR1 and CDR2 from the germline V gene are MNHEY and SVGAGI. CDR3 nucleotide sequence: TGTGCCAGCAGTCGCTCGACTAGTTCTCGAGCCGAGCAGTACTTC. It is translated as CASSRSTSSRAEQYF.

This clone appeared a single time. Other nucleotide sequences from this sample produce the same CDR3. V and J are TRBV9 and TRBJ2-3, with no clear D. Trimming removed 0 bases at V and 4 bases at J, with 6 bases between. Germline V CDR1 and CDR2: SGDLS, YYNGEE. The CDR3 length is 13 residues. CDR3 residues: CASSVALSDTQYF. The CDR3 DNA reads as TGTGCCAGCAGCGTAGCCCTGTCAGATACGCAGTATTTT.

The chain is built from TRBV2 and TRBJ2-3; 8 nucleotides agree with TRBD2. CDR1 and CDR2 (germline): SNHLY, FYNNEI. CDR3 size: 15 residues. Trimming removed 5 bases from V and 0 bases from J; junction bases left unmatched: 4. DNA for the CDR3: TGTGCCAGCAGTCCCAGCGGGGGTAGCACAGATACGCAGTATTTT. This gives the protein CASSPSGGSTDTQYF.

The chain carries TRBV7-9 and TRBJ1-2; D might be TRBD1 (6 bases). Trimming took off 5 bases at V and 6 bases at J, with 13 bases between the two ends. Germline V gene data show CDR1 as SEHNR and CDR2 as FQNEAQ (reference sequence). This CDR3 contains 13 residues. This CDR3 is CASSQPTGHGYTF. Written as DNA, the CDR3 is TGTGCCAGCAGCCAACCGACAGGTCATGGCTACACCTTC.

The chain is built from TRBV29-1 and TRBJ2-4; TRBD2 might be the D (7 bases). The CDR3 loop spans 14 amino acids. Trimming shortened V by 7 bases and J by 1 base, and 14 bases separated the two germline ends. Germline V gene lookup returns CDR1 SQVTM and CDR2 ANQGSEA. The CDR3 protein is CSGRGARAKNIQYF. CDR3 nucleotide sequence: TGCAGCGGACGGGGGGCTAGGGCCAAAAACATTCAGTACTTC.

The chain joins TRBV5-1 to TRBJ2-5; TRBD2 matches 16 bases. The J segment lost 9 bases and the V segment lost 3 bases, leaving 5 bases of the junction unmatched. The germline CDR1 and CDR2 sequences are SGHRS and YFSETQ. CDR3 length: 15 residues. The CDR3 region has the DNA TGCGCCAGCAGCTCGGGACTAGCGGGAGGGCCGGCCCAGTACTTC. Amino acid sequence: CASSSGLAGGPAQYF.

V is TRBV27 and J is TRBJ2-7; possible D gene TRBD2, 6 bases. V lost 8 bases to trimming and J lost 3 bases, with 17 bases between them. The length of the CDR3 is 14 residues. CDR1 MNHEY and CDR2 SMNVEV come from the germline V gene (reference sequence). CDR3 loop: CASGRPGLNYEQYF. The CDR3 bases are TGTGCCAGCGGTAGACCGGGACTGAACTACGAGCAGTACTTC.

This clone occurred a few times. This chain connects TRBV5-1 to TRBJ2-2; D gene unclear. Germline V gives CDR1 SGHRS, CDR2 YFSETQ. V was pared by 4 bases and J by 1 base, with 5 bases between. The CDR3 is made up of 13 amino acids. DNA for the CDR3: TGCGCCAGCAGCCCTAGGAACACCGGGGAGCTGTTTTTT. Translated, it gives CASSPRNTGELFF.

The chain couples TRBV15 to TRBJ2-5, with 8 positions matching TRBD2. CDR1 and CDR2 (germline): LNHNV, YYDKDF (reference sequence). The junction had 3 bases not matched to a gene; V was cut back by 3 bases and J by 0 bases. The CDR3 contains 15 residues. CDR3 sequence: CATSSTSGNQETQYF. The CDR3 nucleotides are TGTGCCACCAGCAGTACTAGCGGCAACCAAGAGACCCAGTACTTC. The entire variable domain, with the rest obtained from reference TRBV15 and TRBJ2-5, is as follows: DAMVIQNPRYQVTQFGKPVTLSCSQTLNHNVMYWYQQKSSQAPKLLFHYYDKDFNNEADTPDNFQSRRPNTSFCFLDIRSPGLGDTAMYLCATSSTSGNQETQYFGPGTRLLVL.

V gene TRBV28 combines with J gene TRBJ2-5; possible D gene TRBD1, 7 bases. Looked up from germline, CDR1 is MDHEN and CDR2 is SYDVKM. V was shortened by 7 bases and J by 4 bases, with 22 bases between the two germline ends. This CDR3 contains 16 residues. CDR3: CASKAPGLPGGETQYF. DNA for the CDR3: TGTGCCAGCAAAGCCCCGGGACTCCCAGGGGGAGAGACCCAGTACTTC.

This clone appeared a single time. The CDR3 here is CASCGPDGNQPQHF. The CDR3 DNA is TGTGCCAGCTGTGGGCCCGATGGCAATCAGCCCCAGCATTTT. This chain joins TRBV2 and TRBJ1-5, with D unresolved. This CDR3 has 14 residues. Germline V gene sequence: CDR1 SNHLY, CDR2 FYNNEI. V was cut by 8 bases and J by 2 bases, with 13 bases left in between.

The J gene is TRBJ1-1, the V gene TRBV30, with D possibly matching TRBD1 (6 bases). The CDR3 is 11 residues long. Trimming stripped 2 bases from V and 8 bases from J, with 9 bases between. Germline V CDR1 and CDR2: GTSNPN, SVGIG (reference sequence). The CDR3 sequence is CAWSIGTEAFF. CDR3 nucleotides: TGTGCCTGGAGTATAGGGACAGAAGCTTTCTTT.

The J gene is TRBJ2-7, the V gene TRBV5-4; 7 bases line up with TRBD2. The CDR3 contains 15 residues. CDR1 SGHNT and CDR2 YYREEE come from the germline V gene (reference sequence). The trim removed 1 base at V and 1 base at J, leaving 5 bases unmatched. In DNA form, the CDR3 reads TGTGCCAGCAGCTTGCGGGGGGTTGATTCCTACGAGCAGTACTTC. It specifies CASSLRGVDSYEQYF.

This sequence joins TRBV11-2 and TRBJ2-2; D is unresolved. There are 13 residues in the CDR3. V gave up 3 bases and J gave up 3 bases, with 5 bases separating them. Per the germline V gene, CDR1 is SGHAT and CDR2 is FQNNGV. Written as DNA, the CDR3 is TGTGCCAGCAGCTTCCGTTACACCGGGGAGCTGTTTTTT. Its protein product is CASSFRYTGELFF.

The chain carries TRBV2 and TRBJ2-5; TRBD2 matches at 11 bases. Losses at the gene ends were 5 bases for V and 5 bases for J; bases not matched to a gene: 7. The germline gives CDR1 SNHLY, CDR2 FYNNEI. CDR3 size: 15 residues. In DNA form, the CDR3 reads TGTGCCAGCAGTCGTAGCGGGAGGGCCCGTGAGACCCAGTACTTC. Its translation is CASSRSGRARETQYF.

The rearrangement joins TRBV2 to TRBJ2-6; 12 bases are shared with TRBD1. The CDR3 loop spans 20 amino acids. With 5 bases clipped from V and 0 bases from J, the junction kept 11 bases outside the gene matches. The germline V gene encodes CDR1 SNHLY and CDR2 FYNNEI. The CDR3 protein is CASSWRGQGAEVSGANVLTF. In DNA, the CDR3 is TGTGCCAGCAGTTGGAGGGGACAGGGGGCGGAAGTCTCTGGGGCCAACGTCCTGACTTTC.

This clone was counted between two and nine times. The chain uses TRBV7-9 and TRBJ2-1; TRBD1 agrees at 8 bases. V dropped 4 bases and J dropped 0; count of bases not matched to a gene: 5. The CDR3 is 16 amino acids. CDR1 and CDR2 from the germline V gene are SEHNR and FQNEAQ (reference sequence). CDR3: CASSSRQGSSYNEQFF. CDR3 nucleotide sequence: TGTGCCAGCAGCTCGAGACAGGGGAGCTCCTACAATGAGCAGTTCTTC.

J is TRBJ2-1 and V is TRBV6-5; a possible D gene is TRBD2 (6 bases). This CDR3 comprises 14 residues. Between the trimmed V and J ends, which lost 7 bases and 10 bases, there was a span of 20 bases. Per germline, CDR1 MNHEY and CDR2 SVGAGI. In DNA, the CDR3 is TGTGCCAGCACCGCAATAGGCCCCGGAGGGGAGCAGTTCTTC. Translation gives CASTAIGPGGEQFF.

The rearrangement uses TRBV2 and TRBJ1-2; 7 bases agree with TRBD1. Trimming removed 7 bases from V and 0 bases from J; junction bases left unmatched: 5. CDR3 size: 14 residues. Germline V CDR1 and CDR2: SNHLY, FYNNEI. The CDR3 DNA is TGTGCCAGCAAGGAGGGGACAGCTAACTATGGCTACACCTTC. This encodes CASKEGTANYGYTF. The whole variable domain, filled in from reference TRBV2 and TRBJ1-2, reads EPEVTQTPSHQVTQMGQEVILRCVPISNHLYFYWYRQILGQKVEFLVSFYNNEISEKSEIFDDQFSVERPDGSNFTLKIRSTKLEDSAMYFCASKEGTANYGYTFGSGTRLTVV.

J is TRBJ2-3 and V is TRBV6-5; TRBD1 is a possible D gene (5 bases). Germline CDR1 and CDR2: MNHEY and SVGAGI. CDR3 length: 14 amino acids. The V gene lost 7 bases and the J gene lost 0 bases, with 11 bases spanning the gap. As DNA, the CDR3 is TGTGCCAGCACCTTCAGGGTTAGCACAGATACGCAGTATTTT. Residues: CASTFRVSTDTQYF.